These T cell receptor beta chains were read from a single sample in a study of T cell responses to AZD1222 COVID-19 vaccine. Method: immunoSEQ multiplex PCR; TCRdb's copy keeps in-frame clones and lacks some. The sample carries about 140,000 clones, around 90% recorded once. The sequences come from peripheral blood, collected on day 0 of AZD1222 vaccination. These receptors all come from an adult in good health. Both conserved end residues are part of each CDR3. The D gene is left open where the match is weak. Not all rows give a size; the values are once, few, many and, for expanded clones, a class.

TRBV7-2,-,TRBJ2-3,-,TGTGCCAGCAGCTTAGACCCACTAGCCACAGATACGCAGTATTTT,CASSLDPLATDTQYF
TRBV14,-,TRBJ2-7,TRBD2,TGTGCCAGCAGCCAAGAGTCTAGCGGGAGTGGTGAGCAGTACTTC,CASSQESSGSGEQYF
TRBV3-1/TRBV3-2,once,TRBJ1-4,TRBD1,TGTGCCAGCAGCCCCCTCGGTGAGGGGGCAGATGAAAAACTGTTTTTT,CASSPLGEGADEKLFF
TRBV7-2,few,TRBJ2-3,-,TGTGCCAGCAGCCGTAGGGGCCGTGATACGCAGTATTTT,CASSRRGRDTQYF
TRBV28,once,TRBJ1-5,-,TGTGCCAGCAGTCTAATTTCGCGGGGCAATCAGCCCCAGCATTTT,CASSLISRGNQPQHF
TRBV12-5,-,TRBJ2-7,TRBD2,TGTGCTAGTGGTTTGAGAACTAGCGGGTCCTACGAGCAGTACTTC,CASGLRTSGSYEQYF
TRBV19,-,TRBJ1-5,-,TGTGCCAGTAGTATATCGACAGCTTCAAGGCAGCCCCAGCATTTT,CASSISTASRQPQHF
TRBV5-4,once,TRBJ1-2,-,TGTGCCAGCAGTGTTCCGGGACAACAAAACTATGGCTACACCTTC,CASSVPGQQNYGYTF
TRBV5-5,-,TRBJ2-7,TRBD1,TGTGCCAGCAGCTCCGGACAGGGGGCGTACGAGCAGTACTTC,CASSSGQGAYEQYF
TRBV5-1,-,TRBJ1-5,TRBD1,TGCGCCAGCAGCTTGACGCCAGGGGGTCAGCCCCAGCATTTT,CASSLTPGGQPQHF
TRBV6-2/TRBV6-3,medium-sized,TRBJ1-2,-,TGTGCCAGCAGTTACAGGGAAGTAGGGTACGGCTACACCTTC,CASSYREVGYGYTF
TRBV10-3,once,TRBJ2-1,-,TGTGCCATCAGTTCCGGGACGCACTCCTACAATGAGCAGTTCTTC,CAISSGTHSYNEQFF
TRBV11-2,-,TRBJ2-7,-,TGTGCCAGCAGCTTATGGGGCTACGAGCAGTACTTC,CASSLWGYEQYF
TRBV19,-,TRBJ1-1,TRBD1,TGTGCCAGTTACAGGGGAGGTACTGAAGCTTTCTTT,CASYRGGTEAFF
TRBV5-5,-,TRBJ1-2,TRBD1,TGTGCCAGCAGCTTGACAGGGGGCATCTATGGCTACACCTTC,CASSLTGGIYGYTF
TRBV5-4,-,TRBJ2-3,-,TGTGCCAGCAGCTTGGGAGCAGGGGCCCGCACAGATACGCAGTATTTT,CASSLGAGARTDTQYF
TRBV30,-,TRBJ2-1,TRBD1,TGTGCCTGGACTCCCACCGGGACAGCCCATTTCTTC,CAWTPTGTAHFF
TRBV27,-,TRBJ1-5,TRBD1,TGTGCCAGCAGCCCCGACAGGGGGCGTCAGCCCCAGCATTTT,CASSPDRGRQPQHF
TRBV5-1,-,TRBJ1-4,-,TGCGCCAGCAGCTTTGCACCGTTCGTCGGGGGAGGGGCAACTAATGAAAAACTGTTTTTT,CASSFAPFVGGGATNEKLFF
TRBV9,-,TRBJ1-3,-,TGTGCCAGCAGCGTAGACCCAGGCAACACCTCTGGAAACACCATATATTTT,CASSVDPGNTSGNTIYF
TRBV2,-,TRBJ1-1,-,TGTGCCAGCAGTGATGGGCAGGGAGCTTTCTTT,CASSDGQGAFF
TRBV2,-,TRBJ1-4,-,TGTGCCAGCAGTGAAGAAGGGGCAACTAATGAAAAACTGTTTTTT,CASSEEGATNEKLFF
TRBV5-1,once,TRBJ2-2,TRBD2,TGCGCCAGCAGCTGGCGGGGACTAGCGCCCACCGGGGAGCTGTTTTTT,CASSWRGLAPTGELFF
TRBV27,-,TRBJ2-7,TRBD1,TGTGCCAGCAGCCGATGGGACAGTCGCTACGAGCAGTACTTC,CASSRWDSRYEQYF
TRBV18,-,TRBJ1-6,TRBD1,TGTGCCAGCTCACCGGGACAGACCGAGGTTTCACCCCTCCACTTT,CASSPGQTEVSPLHF
TRBV12-5,-,TRBJ2-1,-,TGTGCTAGTGGTACGTGGGGGAATGACAATGAGCAGTTCTTC,CASGTWGNDNEQFF
TRBV6-1,-,TRBJ1-4,TRBD1,TGTGCCAGCAGTGACGGGACAGGGTTCGCAAAACTGTTTTTT,CASSDGTGFAKLFF
TRBV5-5,-,TRBJ1-5,-,TGTGCCAGCAGCCGGCTAGGGGGGCCCCAGCATTTT,CASSRLGGPQHF
TRBV27,once,TRBJ2-7,-,TGTGCCAGCAGTCCGAACAGGGTTGGCTACGAGCAGTACTTC,CASSPNRVGYEQYF
TRBV30,-,TRBJ1-1,-,TGTGCCTGGAGAGAACTGGGGGTGCCGATGAACACTGAAGCTTTCTTT,CAWRELGVPMNTEAFF
TRBV3-1/TRBV3-2,-,TRBJ2-5,-,TGTGCCAGCAGCCAAGCAGGGATTCAAGAGACCCAGTACTTC,CASSQAGIQETQYF
TRBV10-3,-,TRBJ1-2,-,TGTGCCATCAGTGACTCCCCGGGCTACACCTTC,CAISDSPGYTF
TRBV29-1,-,TRBJ2-3,TRBD2,TGCAGCGTGGGGGGACTAGCGGGAGGGCCCGGGTTGGCAGATACGCAGTATTTT,CSVGGLAGGPGLADTQYF
TRBV5-1,-,TRBJ2-1,TRBD2,TGCGCCAGCAGCATCGGAGCGGGAGGCGATATCGATGAGCAGTTCTTC,CASSIGAGGDIDEQFF
TRBV5-4,once,TRBJ2-1,-,TGTGCCAGCAGCCCCCAACGGGATACCAATGAGCAGTTCTTC,CASSPQRDTNEQFF
TRBV7-3,-,TRBJ2-1,TRBD1,TGTGCCAGCAGCTTGAGACAGGGGCCCCACAATGAGCAGTTCTTC,CASSLRQGPHNEQFF